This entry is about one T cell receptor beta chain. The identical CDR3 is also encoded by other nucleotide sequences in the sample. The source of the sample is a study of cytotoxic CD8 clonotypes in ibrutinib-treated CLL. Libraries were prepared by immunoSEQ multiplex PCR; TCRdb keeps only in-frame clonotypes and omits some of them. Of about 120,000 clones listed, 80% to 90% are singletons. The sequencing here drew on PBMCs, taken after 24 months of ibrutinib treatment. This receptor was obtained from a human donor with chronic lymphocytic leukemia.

The CDR3 sequence is CASSLGGANYGYTF. CDR3 sequence (DNA): TGTGCCAGCAGCTTAGGAGGGGCTAACTATGGCTACACCTTC. The V gene is TRBV7-9, the J gene TRBJ1-2, with D possibly matching TRBD1 (5 bases). The V gene lost 1 base and the J gene lost 0 bases, with 6 bases spanning the gap. The length of the CDR3 is 14 residues. CDR1 SEHNR and CDR2 FQNEAQ come from the germline V gene (reference sequence). The full variable domain, in which reference TRBV7-9 and TRBJ1-2 provide the parts outside the CDR3, is DTGVSQNPRHKITKRGQNVTFRCDPISEHNRLYWYRQTLGQGPEFLTYFQNEAQLEKSRLLSDRFSAERPKGSFSTLEIQRTEQGDSAMYLCASSLGGANYGYTFGSGTRLTVV.